This TCR beta chain derives from a study of T cells expressing NK-cell markers (dated by TCRdb to 2020 to 2021). A note on the overall study: Three sorted T-cell subsets (CD3+CD56+NKG2C+, CD3+CD56+NKG2C- and CD3+CD56-NKG2C+) from under ten donors had their TCR beta-chain repertoires profiled. Among the eight sequenced donors, only one was HCMV-seronegative, while the other seven were HCMV-seropositive. Illumina HiSeq 2000/2500, MiSeq or NextSeq was used to sequence libraries as 2 x 150 bp reads. All eight donors whose samples were sequenced were randomly selected healthy volunteers, three of them men and five women.

A commercial ELISA kit detecting HCMV-specific IgG in serum was used to determine HCMV serostatus. Ficoll density gradient centrifugation was used to isolate peripheral blood mononuclear cells from blood. Sequencing relied on an Illumina HiSeq 2000. 5'RACE template switching, by which a universal primer site and unique molecular identifiers were added, was used to make TCR beta cDNA libraries. Priming for cDNA synthesis came from the TCR beta constant segment, and two successive PCR amplification steps followed. The authors processed their data as follows. MIGEC handled demultiplexing of the reads and grouping by UMI, while MiTCR was used to assemble and quantify clonotypes. To exclude erroneous sequences, only TCR cDNA sequences supported by at least two reads were retained. The tcR package was used for downstream repertoire analysis, and clonotypes were matched between fractions using CDR3 nucleotide sequence together with V segment. VDJmatch was used to annotate antigen specificity against VDJdb, with one amino acid substitution allowed in CDR3. TCRdb reprocessed the reads, so every CDR3 protein sequence counts as one entry and DNA is not shown. The V and J calls reflect TCRdb's pipeline rather than the authors' work. The sample table includes 200,000 to 300,000 distinct CDR3 sequences. The ten biggest clones cover around 4.3% of the sample.

The germline V gene encodes CDR1 DFQATT and CDR2 SNEGSKA (reference sequence). The CDR3 has 14 amino acids, counting the end cysteine and phenylalanine. The record lacks a DNA sequence. The paper's findings and limits, for the study overall: Whether the expanded NKG2C-expressing T cell clones were specific for HCMV antigens was left unclear. Those dominant clonotypes were again the most abundant among CD3+CD56-NKG2C+ cells in a few donors, at 28.3-60.1%. In over five donors, the dominant CD3+CD56+NKG2C+ clonotypes were found to rank among the top 10 CD8+ clonotypes and to make up about 1.0-7.5% of CD8+ T cells.

A remark on this clonotype: The antigen it recognizes is unknown.

The sequence derives from a woman between 18 and 70 years old in good health. The specimen sequenced was blood T cells: a sorted CD56 or NKG2C T cell subset, CD4+ or CD8+ T cells, or bulk PBMC T cells (not recorded which). The chain was built from TRBV20-1 and TRBJ2-5; TCRdb designates TRBD1, a call that cannot be tested without DNA. The CDR3 has the sequence CSASHGRGYETQYF.